The rows below give T cell receptor beta chains drawn from one sample of a study of T-cell memory formation after mild COVID-19. Using its own MiXCR run on the 5' RACE reads, TCRdb lists one record per CDR3 protein. The sample comprises about 350,000 distinct CDR3 sequences, roughly an eighth of which are singletons, and approximately 22% rests with the top ten. The sequenced material came from PBMCs or a T cell subset sorted from them (not recorded which). These receptors came from a man younger than 35 who had mild COVID-19 (a few samples of this study predate the infection). Cell type and time point are not known. The CDR3 runs from the conserved cysteine through the conserved F or W. D genes are given only for firm matches. Clone sizes are given selectively: once, few, many, or a class where the clone is expanded.

V gene	J gene	CDR3 length	clone size	D gene	CDR3 protein	CDR3 DNA
TRBV20-1	TRBJ2-3	16	few	TRBD1	CSARDAGTGGTDTQYF	TGCAGTGCGCGCGACGCCGGGACAGGGGGGACAGATACGCAGTATTTT
TRBV6-6	TRBJ1-1	16	few	TRBD1	CASSFLGQGMNTEAFF	TGTGCCAGCAGTTTCCTGGGACAGGGGATGAACACTGAAGCTTTCTTT
TRBV7-9	TRBJ2-1	11	many	.	CASSLSRGLFF	TGTGCCAGCAGCTTATCCAGGGGTCTGTTCTTC
TRBV12-3/TRBV12-4	TRBJ2-5	14	few	.	CASTRLGYQETQYF	TGTGCCAGCACCCGCCTAGGGTACCAAGAGACCCAGTACTTC
TRBV24-1	TRBJ2-1	14	few	.	CATSDPGRDTEQFF	TGTGCCACCAGTGATCCTGGCAGGGACACTGAGCAGTTCTTC
TRBV7-8	TRBJ2-3	16	few	TRBD2	CASSLRLAGGRDTQYF	TGTGCCAGCAGCTTACGGCTAGCGGGGGGCAGGGATACGCAGTATTTT
TRBV4-1	TRBJ2-3	16	.	.	CASSQEGAGGTDTQYF	TGCGCCAGCAGCCAAGAAGGGGCAGGTGGCACAGATACGCAGTATTTT
TRBV20-1	TRBJ2-7	12	once	.	CSASPETYEQYF	TGCAGTGCTAGCCCCGAAACCTACGAGCAGTACTTC
TRBV6-6	TRBJ1-1	11	few	.	CATSDGLEAFF	TGTGCCACCTCGGACGGACTTGAAGCTTTCTTT
TRBV5-1	TRBJ1-2	15	many	TRBD1	CASSLAVMDRAGYTF	TGCGCCAGCAGCTTGGCAGTAATGGACAGGGCTGGCTACACCTTC
TRBV20-1	TRBJ2-3	14	many	.	CSAEPGIGTDTQYF	TGCAGTGCTGAGCCGGGAATCGGCACAGATACGCAGTATTTT
TRBV25-1	TRBJ2-6	16	few	TRBD1	CASSTRQGSGANVLTF	TGTGCCAGCAGTACTCGACAGGGCTCTGGGGCCAACGTCCTGACTTTC
TRBV9	TRBJ2-6	20	.	TRBD1	CASSVSPRDRGLAGANVLTF	TGTGCCAGCAGCGTTTCTCCGCGGGACAGGGGGCTGGCTGGGGCCAACGTCCTGACTTTC
TRBV20-1	TRBJ2-2	13	.	TRBD2	CSALRLASGELFF	TGCAGTGCCCTCCGACTAGCGAGCGGGGAGCTGTTTTTT
TRBV19	TRBJ2-5	15	.	.	CASSIVQGPYGTQYF	TGTGCCAGTAGTATAGTACAAGGACCTTACGGGACCCAGTACTTC
TRBV6-1	TRBJ1-4	15	.	.	CASSVGGTTNEKLFF	TGTGCCAGCAGCGTCGGGGGGACAACTAATGAAAAACTGTTTTTT
TRBV7-3	TRBJ2-3	13	few	.	CASTGGNTDTQYF	TGTGCCAGCACTGGGGGGAACACAGATACGCAGTATTTT
TRBV6-5	TRBJ2-7	15	.	.	CASSYSDGNSYEQYF	TGTGCCAGCAGTTACTCGGACGGGAACTCCTACGAGCAGTACTTC
TRBV27	TRBJ1-2	13	few	.	CASSFTGTYGYTF	TGTGCCAGCAGTTTTACAGGGACCTATGGCTACACCTTC
TRBV6-5	TRBJ2-2	9	many	.	CASSWGLFF	TGTGCCAGCAGTTGGGGTCTGTTTTTT
TRBV12-3/TRBV12-4	TRBJ1-1	13	.	.	CASSPGAYTEAFF	TGTGCCAGCAGCCCTGGGGCCTACACTGAAGCTTTCTTT
TRBV19	TRBJ1-1	14	.	.	CASSPRGAPTEAFF	TGTGCCAGTAGTCCACGGGGGGCGCCGACTGAAGCTTTCTTT
TRBV9	TRBJ1-2	15	few	TRBD1	CASSGLRGGNYGYTF	TGTGCCAGCAGCGGGCTCAGGGGGGGGAACTATGGCTACACCTTC
TRBV7-6	TRBJ2-3	15	many	TRBD2	CASSSLAGVTDTQYF	TGTGCCAGCAGCTCCCTGGCGGGGGTCACAGATACGCAGTATTTT
TRBV5-1	TRBJ2-3	17	many	TRBD2	CASSFPGLAGSTDTQYF	TGCGCCAGCAGCTTTCCGGGACTAGCGGGGTCGACAGATACGCAGTATTTT
TRBV20-1	TRBJ2-2	14	few	.	CSATREWGTGELFF	TGCAGTGCTACCAGGGAGTGGGGAACCGGGGAGCTGTTTTTT
TRBV5-1	TRBJ2-1	15	many	TRBD2	CASSLGTSAYNEQFF	TGCGCCAGCAGCTTGGGGACTAGCGCATACAATGAGCAGTTCTTC
TRBV5-6	TRBJ2-7	14	.	.	CASRGSRGSYEQYF	TGTGCCAGCAGGGGGAGTCGCGGGTCCTACGAGCAGTACTTC
TRBV9	TRBJ2-1	15	many	.	CASSVGDNGGNEQFF	TGTGCCAGCAGCGTAGGGGACAACGGGGGAAATGAGCAGTTCTTC
TRBV7-9	TRBJ1-5	12	few	.	CASSVRGQPQHF	TGTGCCAGCAGCGTCAGGGGTCAGCCCCAGCATTTT
TRBV5-8	TRBJ2-2	17	few	.	CASRARTGDGYTGELFF	TGTGCCAGCAGAGCCCGAACCGGAGACGGCTACACCGGGGAGCTGTTTTTT
TRBV7-9	TRBJ2-1	11	.	.	CASSFPREQFF	TGTGCCAGCAGCTTTCCCCGTGAGCAGTTCTTC
TRBV10-3	TRBJ2-7	15	many	.	CAISGEAGSSYEQYF	TGTGCCATCAGTGGGGAGGCTGGGTCTTCCTACGAGCAGTACTTC
TRBV12-3/TRBV12-4	TRBJ2-3	15	.	TRBD2	CASSYLAGGPDTQYF	TGTGCCAGCAGTTACCTTGCGGGGGGCCCAGATACGCAGTATTTT
TRBV3-1	TRBJ2-7	13	few	TRBD2	CASSQRGGDEQYF	TGTGCCAGCAGCCAACGCGGGGGAGACGAGCAGTACTTC
TRBV7-9	TRBJ1-2	14	few	TRBD1	CASSSLQGGYGYTF	TGTGCCAGCAGCTCCCTACAGGGGGGCTATGGCTACACCTTC
TRBV5-1	TRBJ1-2	15	few	.	CASSLTGATGRGYTF	TGCGCCAGCAGCCTAACGGGGGCGACAGGCCGTGGCTACACCTTC
TRBV7-9	TRBJ2-6	17	few	.	CASSLGRSLSGANVLTF	TGTGCCAGCAGCTTAGGACGGAGCCTCTCTGGGGCCAACGTCCTGACTTTC
TRBV14	TRBJ2-2	13	many	.	CASSQDLARELFF	TGTGCCAGCAGCCAAGATCTCGCCCGGGAGCTGTTTTTT
TRBV2	TRBJ2-1	12	few	.	CAREYGRNEQFF	TGTGCCAGGGAGTACGGTAGAAATGAGCAGTTCTTC
TRBV9	TRBJ2-5	15	.	TRBD1	CASSEGGQGSETQYF	TGTGCCAGCAGCGAGGGAGGACAGGGAAGCGAGACCCAGTACTTC
TRBV4-2	TRBJ1-6	15	.	.	CASSQDGKGGSPLHF	TGTGCCAGCAGCCAAGATGGAAAAGGGGGTTCACCCCTCCACTTT
TRBV20-1	TRBJ1-1	13	many	.	CSARGDMNTEAFF	TGCAGTGCTAGGGGGGACATGAACACTGAAGCTTTCTTT
TRBV11-2	TRBJ1-2	13	.	.	CASSLVGPYGYTF	TGTGCCAGCAGCTTGGTAGGGCCCTATGGCTACACCTTC
TRBV2	TRBJ2-7	12	few	.	CASSERGSEQYF	TGTGCCAGCAGTGAGCGTGGGTCCGAGCAGTACTTC
TRBV5-4	TRBJ2-1	13	few	.	CASGPRTGDEQFF	TGTGCCAGCGGGCCAAGAACAGGCGATGAGCAGTTCTTC
TRBV5-1	TRBJ2-3	13	.	.	CASSEYRVDTQYF	TGCGCCAGCAGCGAGTACAGGGTAGATACGCAGTATTTT
TRBV5-1	TRBJ1-1	15	many	TRBD1	CASSLMDRGNTEAFF	TGCGCCAGCAGCCTGATGGACAGGGGGAACACTGAAGCTTTCTTT
TRBV5-5	TRBJ1-2	12	.	.	CASSLNRDGYTF	TGTGCCAGCAGCTTGAACAGGGACGGCTACACCTTC
TRBV7-8	TRBJ1-1	17	few	TRBD1	CASSLALGTGGFAEAFF	TGTGCCAGCAGCTTAGCATTAGGGACAGGGGGCTTCGCTGAAGCTTTCTTT
TRBV6-5	TRBJ2-5	13	.	.	CASSPPGTETQYF	TGTGCCAGCAGTCCCCCGGGCACCGAGACCCAGTACTTC
TRBV5-1	TRBJ2-7	13	.	.	CASSLDPAYEQYF	TGCGCCAGCAGCTTGGACCCGGCCTACGAGCAGTACTTC
TRBV12-3/TRBV12-4	TRBJ1-1	15	few	.	CASSFLGVGDTEAFF	TGTGCCAGCAGTTTCCTGGGGGTCGGGGACACTGAAGCTTTCTTT
TRBV11-2	TRBJ2-1	13	few	.	CASSSDGKPEQFF	TGTGCCAGCAGCTCCGACGGGAAACCCGAGCAGTTCTTC
TRBV6-2/TRBV6-3	TRBJ2-2	13	.	.	CASSYPLTGELFF	TGTGCCAGCAGTTACCCGCTTACCGGGGAGCTGTTTTTT
TRBV7-9	TRBJ1-1	15	few	.	CASSSTQGEGTEAFF	TGTGCCAGCAGCTCGACCCAAGGGGAAGGCACTGAAGCTTTCTTT
TRBV12-3/TRBV12-4	TRBJ2-3	17	few	.	CASSLWLRGEGTDTQYF	TGTGCCAGCAGTTTGTGGTTGCGGGGTGAGGGCACAGATACGCAGTATTTT
TRBV20-1	TRBJ2-1	13	.	TRBD2	CSAIRTSGNEQFF	TGCAGTGCTATCAGGACTAGCGGGAATGAGCAGTTCTTC
TRBV27	TRBJ2-2	15	few	.	CASSFAGQHTGELFF	TGTGCCAGCAGTTTCGCTGGACAACACACCGGGGAGCTGTTTTTT